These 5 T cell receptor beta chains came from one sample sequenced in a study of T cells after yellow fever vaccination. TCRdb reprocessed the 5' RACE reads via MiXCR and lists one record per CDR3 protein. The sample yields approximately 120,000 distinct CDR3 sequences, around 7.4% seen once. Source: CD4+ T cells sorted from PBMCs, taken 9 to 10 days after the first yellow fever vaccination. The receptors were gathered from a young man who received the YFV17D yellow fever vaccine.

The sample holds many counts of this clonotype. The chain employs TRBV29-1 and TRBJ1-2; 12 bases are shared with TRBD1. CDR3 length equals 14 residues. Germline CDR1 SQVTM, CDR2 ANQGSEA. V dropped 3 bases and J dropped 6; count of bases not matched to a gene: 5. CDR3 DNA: TGCAGCGTTGACTCCGGGACAGGGGGCAATGGCTACACCTTC. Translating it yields CSVDSGTGGNGYTF. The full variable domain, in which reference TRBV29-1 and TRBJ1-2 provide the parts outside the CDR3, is SAVISQKPSRDICQRGTSLTIQCQVDSQVTMMFWYRQQPGQSLTLIATANQGSEATYESGFVIDKFPISRPNLTFSTLTVSNMSPEDSSIYLCSVDSGTGGNGYTFGSGTRLTVV.

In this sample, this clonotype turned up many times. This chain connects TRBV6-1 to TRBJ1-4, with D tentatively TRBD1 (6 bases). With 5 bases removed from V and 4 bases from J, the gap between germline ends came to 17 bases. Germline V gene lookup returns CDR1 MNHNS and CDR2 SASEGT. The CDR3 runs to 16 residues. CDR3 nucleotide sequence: TGTGCCAGCAGTAGACGATGGGACAACCTTAATGAAAAACTGTTTTTT. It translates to CASSRRWDNLNEKLFF.

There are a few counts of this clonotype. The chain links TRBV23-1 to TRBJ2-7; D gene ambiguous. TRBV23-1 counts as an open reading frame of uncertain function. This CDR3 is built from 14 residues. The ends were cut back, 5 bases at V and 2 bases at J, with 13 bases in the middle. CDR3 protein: CASSTTPVAYEQYF. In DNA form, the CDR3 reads TGCGCCAGCAGTACTACCCCTGTCGCCTACGAGCAGTACTTC.

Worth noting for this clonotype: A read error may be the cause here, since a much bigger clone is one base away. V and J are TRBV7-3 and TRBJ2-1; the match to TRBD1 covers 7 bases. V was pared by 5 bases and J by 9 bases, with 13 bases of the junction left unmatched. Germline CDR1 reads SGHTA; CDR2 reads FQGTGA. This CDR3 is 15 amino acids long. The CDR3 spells CASSLRQGRCGEQFF. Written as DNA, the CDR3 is TGTGCCAGCAGCCTCAGACAGGGCCGATGTGGTGAGCAGTTCTTC.

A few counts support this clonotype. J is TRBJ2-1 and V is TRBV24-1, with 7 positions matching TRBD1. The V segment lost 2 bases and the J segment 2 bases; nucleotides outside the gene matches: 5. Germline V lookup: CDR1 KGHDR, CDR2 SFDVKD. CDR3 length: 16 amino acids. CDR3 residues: CATSDSRQGAYNEQFF. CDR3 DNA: TGTGCCACCAGTGATTCTCGGCAGGGGGCCTACAATGAGCAGTTCTTC.